The 4 T cell receptor beta chains below were found in one sample sequenced in a study of blood T cell repertoires in COVID-19 (dated by TCRdb to 2019 to 2021). Libraries were prepared through the immunoSEQ multiplex PCR assay. Here the immuneACCESS table is served through TCRdb, limited to in-frame sequences with V and J called. Missing clones are a known gap in these copies; in checked studies unresolved V genes cover under half, and the rest lacks a known reason. The sample table records about 120,000 clones; approximately 90% of these occur just once. The ten largest clones take up more than 2% of the sample. The sequenced material came from peripheral blood. Source of these receptors: a woman in her forties or fifties with acute or convalescent COVID-19.

This chain links TRBV24-1 with TRBJ2-7; D possibly corresponds to TRBD2 (6 bases). CDR1 KGHDR and CDR2 SFDVKD come from the germline V gene. This CDR3 spans 14 amino acids. The V and J ends lost 3 bases and 2 bases respectively, with 10 bases between them. DNA for the CDR3: TGTGCCACCAGTGATGCGGGACCGACCTACGAGCAGTACTTC. It codes for CATSDAGPTYEQYF.

This chain joins TRBV5-6 and TRBJ2-5; 8 nucleotides line up with TRBD2. The J segment lost 2 bases and the V segment lost 2 bases, leaving 5 bases of the junction unmatched. The CDR3 contains 15 residues. Germline loops: CDR1 SGHDT, CDR2 YYEEEE. The CDR3 protein is CASSFFSGAQETQYF. In DNA, the CDR3 is TGTGCCAGCAGCTTTTTTAGCGGGGCGCAAGAGACCCAGTACTTC.

The chain employs TRBV5-4 and TRBJ2-7; D perhaps matches TRBD1 (6 bases). The CDR3 runs 17 residues. CDR1 is SGHNT, CDR2 YYREEE, per germline (reference sequence). V dropped 0 bases and J dropped 0 bases, with 16 bases sitting between them. As DNA, the CDR3 is TGTGCCAGCAGCTTGGGGGGCCGGCAGGGGAGCTCCTACGAGCAGTACTTC. Protein: CASSLGGRQGSSYEQYF. Using reference TRBV5-4 and TRBJ2-7 for the parts outside the CDR3, the full variable domain is ETGVTQSPTHLIKTRGQQVTLRCSSQSGHNTVSWYQQALGQGPQFIFQYYREEENGRGNFPPRFSGLQFPNYSSELNVNALELDDSALYLCASSLGGRQGSSYEQYFGPGTRLTVT.

J is TRBJ1-2 and V is TRBV6-2 or TRBV6-3; D perhaps matches TRBD1 (6 bases). The germline gives CDR1 MNHEY, CDR2 SVGEGT. Trimming pared 4 bases from V and 5 bases from J, leaving 20 bases between. This CDR3 contains 16 residues. CDR3: CASSSGPTGGHYGYTF. CDR3 coding DNA: TGTGCCAGCAGTTCCGGGCCGACAGGCGGCCATTATGGCTACACCTTC.